The rows below give T cell receptor beta chains drawn from one sample of a study of shared clonotypes between healthy human individuals. The protocol was immunoSEQ multiplex PCR, while the TCRdb copy is restricted to in-frame clones and leaves out a portion. The sample includes approximately 2,300,000 clones, under 95% of them seen just once. Sequenced sample: naive CD4+ T cells from PBMCs. These receptors were taken from a man between 18 and 29 years old in good health. Some clones in this sample may be carry-over from other donors' samples. The conserved cysteine and the conserved F or W are not part of the CDR3 here. Clone size is not always given. Where it is, it says once, few, many or a class for expanded clones.

V gene	J gene	clone size	CDR3 protein
TRBV5-1	TRBJ1-5	.	ASSLGLGTGGQPQH
TRBV5-1	TRBJ1-1	once	ASSQAEGRAF
TRBV28	TRBJ1-5	.	ASRMTGGYRPQH
TRBV5-1	TRBJ2-1	.	ASSLNTGQLYNEQF
TRBV5-1	TRBJ2-3	.	ASSLVPGADTDTQY
TRBV11-2	TRBJ2-7	once	ASSLRQVIGEQY
TRBV7-3	TRBJ1-1	.	ASSLTRTASGTEAF
TRBV2	TRBJ2-3	.	ASSEVRASTDTQY
TRBV19	TRBJ2-1	.	ASSIWGTSGNNEQF
TRBV28	TRBJ2-3	.	ASSPTLGTSGTDTQY
TRBV2	TRBJ2-3	.	ASSLRTVFNTDTQY
TRBV2	TRBJ2-3	.	ASSDDKGSVTDTQY
TRBV9	TRBJ1-2	once	ASSALDGYT
TRBV5-6	TRBJ2-5	.	ASHYTGETQY
TRBV5-1	TRBJ2-1	.	ASSMTGNSYNEQF
TRBV5-1	TRBJ2-7	.	ASSGGTGSILYEQY
TRBV12-5	TRBJ2-6	.	ASGLPRGGQRSGANVLT
TRBV4-3	TRBJ2-3	once	ASSQDPVPRSYTQY
TRBV6-1	TRBJ2-4	.	ASRELLAKNIQY
TRBV6-5	TRBJ1-1	few	ASTKNTEAF
TRBV13	TRBJ1-1	.	ASTILGQYRLIEAF
TRBV6-5	TRBJ1-2	.	ASGQGNGYT
TRBV5-1	TRBJ1-1	.	ASNRGRNTEAF
TRBV6-1	TRBJ2-7	.	ASSDIREGNYEQY
TRBV2	TRBJ2-7	.	ASRGDRGISYEQY
TRBV28	TRBJ2-7	.	ASSLSGGTN
TRBV2	TRBJ2-1	.	ASEPGLAYNEQF
TRBV18	TRBJ2-7	.	ASSPGQGVYEQY
TRBV6-6	TRBJ2-1	.	ASSWDGPSNEQF
TRBV19	TRBJ2-1	.	ASSQTTASSYNEQF
TRBV7-2	TRBJ1-5	.	ASSPRLGRGSQPQH
TRBV28	TRBJ2-1	.	ASSSSGSSYNEQF
TRBV5-1	TRBJ2-1	.	ASSGGTVYNEQF
TRBV15	TRBJ2-7	.	ATRTIGLVAGEQY
TRBV6-1	TRBJ2-7	few	ASSWGVSYEQY
TRBV14	TRBJ1-2	.	ASSQVWDSDGYT
TRBV19	TRBJ1-2	.	ASSITGEGTYGYT
TRBV6-1	TRBJ2-1	.	ASSGRTAGGVSYNEQF
TRBV6-5	TRBJ1-5	.	ASTARGRGEPQH
TRBV15	TRBJ2-3	.	ATSRDQSAVWGDTQY
TRBV18	TRBJ1-1	.	ASSPEIGNTEAF
TRBV5-1	TRBJ2-3	.	ASSLRTSGVSDTQY
TRBV28	TRBJ2-1	.	ASSLPGLVRGNEQF
TRBV30	TRBJ1-2	.	AWSLIGARGYT
TRBV28	TRBJ2-7	.	ASVDRSSYEQY
TRBV7-2	TRBJ1-5	.	ASSFGRGQNQPQH
TRBV30	TRBJ2-1	.	AWREAGNPNEQF
TRBV19	TRBJ1-5	.	ASSIDLFRQPQH
TRBV5-1	TRBJ2-4	.	ASSLGGAENIQY
TRBV5-1	TRBJ2-7	.	ASSRRQSFSYEQY